This T cell receptor beta chain was recorded in a study of low-dose radiotherapy and immunotherapy resistance in tumors. As for the study in general: A total of 6.5 Gy was given to Cohort 1 as 0.5 Gy per fraction every 2 weeks. Every six weeks patients received intravenous ipilimumab 1 mg/kg, and every two weeks they received intravenous nivolumab 240 mg.

The CDR3 region is 16 residues in length, termini included. The germline CDR1 and CDR2 sequences are KGHDR and SFDVKD. Comment on this clonotype: Because the CDR3's place on the DNA is in doubt, the DNA is left out and the CDR3 is given as listed by TCRdb.

Time point indicated: before trial treatment. Qualifying patients carried advanced solid tumors devoid of tumor-infiltrating lymphocytes. cDNA synthesis used a TRAV/TRBV-specific primer set for both chains. A constant-region primer paired with the V-primer adapter amplified TCRs over 20 PCR cycles. The mRNA that was isolated underwent amplification by in vitro transcription. MiXCR, run by TCRdb on the reads, gives a single entry per CDR3 protein. Of 59,000 or so distinct CDR3 sequences in the sample, approximately 25% were seen once. Sequencing used PBMCs, obtained before treatment. The chain links TRBV24-1 to TRBJ2-3; the table's TRBD1 call for D was not verified on the DNA. The sequence derives from a male donor with rectosigmoid adenocarcinoma. CDR3 sequence: CATSAGHSSTNTQYFF.